This T cell receptor beta chain is drawn from a study of vaccination and CD4 T cells after COVID-19. On the study more broadly: Two Hispanic individuals were among six male and four female convalescent patients. Each of the control cultures got a CEFX pool, an HIV-1 Nef pool, or no peptide.

CD4+ T cells that had been cultured provided DNA sequenced with the Oncomine TCR Beta short-read assay. Someone extracted genomic DNA from cultured CD4+ T cells. MiXCR was run by TCRdb on the PCR reads, yielding one entry per CDR3 protein. The table shows 11,000 to 15,000 distinct CDR3 sequences, with 50% to 75% occurring only once. Germline loops: CDR1 SNHLY, CDR2 FYNNEI. The CDR3 extends over 14 amino acids. Deletions cut 2 bases from V and 4 bases from J, with 9 bases between. Described treatment: approximately nine-day PBMC culture with coronavirus spike peptide pools or control peptides (ViraFEST assay). There are a few counts of this clonotype. Antigen specificity is unknown.

This sequence originates from a human donor who had recovered from COVID-19. The chain is built from TRBV2 and TRBJ1-5; the D is unclear. Sequences were obtained from CD4+ T cells from blood, cultured in vitro. CDR3 coding DNA: TGTGCCAGCAGTGAACCCGGACCAAATCAGCCCCAGCATTTT. Encoded protein: CASSEPGPNQPQHF.